Below are 30 T cell receptor beta chains sequenced from a single sample in a study of T-cell memory formation after mild COVID-19. TCRdb redid the calling of the 5' RACE reads with MiXCR, one entry per CDR3 protein. The table shows roughly 170,000 distinct CDR3 sequences, with roughly 18% occurring only once. The material sequenced was PBMCs or a T cell subset sorted from them (not recorded which). The receptors originated from a man aged 18 to 29 who had mild COVID-19 (a few samples of this study predate the infection). Cell type and time point are not known.

The chain links TRBV12-5 to TRBJ2-1; a weak D match, TRBD2 (5 bases). Germline CDR1 reads LGHNT; CDR2 reads FRNRAP. The V end lost 0 bases, the J end lost 2 bases, and 11 bases lay between the germline ends. The length of the CDR3 is 16 residues. The CDR3 sequence is CASGLVGAVAYNEQFF. The CDR3 nucleotides read TGTGCTAGTGGTTTGGTGGGAGCGGTAGCCTACAATGAGCAGTTCTTC.

The V gene is TRBV27, the J gene TRBJ1-6, with D tentatively TRBD1 (5 bases). This CDR3 has 13 amino acids. In germline, CDR1 is MNHEY, CDR2 SMNVEV (reference sequence). Trimming took off 5 bases at V and 13 bases at J, with 15 bases between the two ends. Written as DNA, the CDR3 is TGTGCCAGCAGTCAGGGTGGGGTTACGCCCCTCCACTTT. This codes for CASSQGGVTPLHF.

The chain combines TRBV19 with TRBJ2-2; 7 bases match TRBD1. The CDR3 length is 17 residues. In germline, CDR1 is LNHDA, CDR2 SQIVND (reference sequence). Trimming took 5 bases from V and 7 from J; bases not matched to a gene: 16. In nucleotides, the CDR3 is TGTGCCAGTAGTGTCCCACGCCCCGGGACAGCTGGCGGGGAGCTGTTTTTT. Translated: CASSVPRPGTAGGELFF.

V usage is TRBV6-2 or TRBV6-3 and J usage is TRBJ2-5, with a weak D call TRBD2 (5 bases). The CDR3 has 13 amino acids. Trimming shortened V by 2 bases and J by 2 bases, and 6 bases separated the two germline ends. Germline CDR1 and CDR2: MNHEY and SVGEGT. This CDR3 is CASSYGLQETQYF. CDR3 coding DNA: TGTGCCAGCAGTTACGGACTTCAAGAGACCCAGTACTTC.

This clonotype showed up just a few times. The chain carries TRBV5-1 and TRBJ2-3; D is unresolved. The CDR3 length is 13 residues. Germline loops: CDR1 SGHRS, CDR2 YFSETQ. The ends were cut back, 1 base at V and 2 bases at J, with 5 bases in the middle. CDR3 loop: CASSLPITDTQYF. The DNA for the CDR3 is TGCGCCAGCAGCTTGCCCATCACAGATACGCAGTATTTT.

The J gene is TRBJ1-2, the V gene TRBV7-6; D uncertain. The V gene's germline CDR1 is SGHVS and CDR2 FNYEAQ. This CDR3 is 14 amino acids long. The V end was cut by 5 bases, the J end by 4 bases, with 14 bases between. CDR3 nucleotides: TGTGCCAGCAGCCCCCGGACGGAGGGCTATGGCTACACCTTC. As protein: CASSPRTEGYGYTF.

V and J are TRBV5-1 and TRBJ2-2; 12 bases line up with TRBD2. Unmatched junction bases numbered 3, after V lost 2 bases and J lost 4 bases. The length of the CDR3 is 16 residues. The germline V gene encodes CDR1 SGHRS and CDR2 YFSETQ. This chain's CDR3 is CASSLPSGGATGELFF. The CDR3, as DNA: TGCGCCAGCAGCTTACCTAGCGGGGGGGCCACCGGGGAGCTGTTTTTT.

This clonotype was recorded a few times. The chain has TRBV11-2 and TRBJ2-5; possible D gene TRBD2, 5 bases. The CDR3 has 16 amino acids. V shed 3 bases and J shed 3 bases, with 17 bases lying between them. The germline CDR1 and CDR2 sequences are SGHAT and FQNNGV. CDR3 protein: CASSFRERGRKETQYF. The DNA of the CDR3 is TGTGCCAGCAGCTTCCGCGAACGGGGAAGAAAAGAGACCCAGTACTTC.

The rearrangement uses TRBV7-2 and TRBJ2-1; D is uncertain. There are 14 residues in the CDR3. V gave up 3 bases and J gave up 6 bases, with 12 bases separating them. Germline V CDR1 and CDR2: SGHTA, FQGNSA. CDR3 region: CASSFLAYGNEQFF. CDR3 nucleotides: TGTGCCAGCAGCTTCCTCGCGTATGGCAATGAGCAGTTCTTC. Full variable domain (remainder filled in from reference TRBV7-2 and TRBJ2-1): GAGVSQSPSNKVTEKGKDVELRCDPISGHTALYWYRQSLGQGLEFLIYFQGNSAPDKSGLPSDRFSAERTGGSVSTLTIQRTQQEDSAVYLCASSFLAYGNEQFFGPGTRLTVL.

The chain recombines TRBV20-1 with TRBJ2-1; TRBD1 or TRBD2 may be the D gene (5 bases each). The germline CDR1 and CDR2 sequences are DFQATT and SNEGSKA (reference sequence). The CDR3 is made up of 14 amino acids. The CDR3 protein is CSPRDGSSYNEQFF. The CDR3 nucleotides are TGCAGCCCCCGGGACGGTAGCTCCTACAATGAGCAGTTCTTC.

The chain employs TRBV10-2 and TRBJ2-2; maybe TRBD2 (6 bases). The V end lost 2 bases, the J end lost 7 bases, and 8 bases lay between the germline ends. The CDR3 loop spans 13 amino acids. Germline V gives CDR1 WSHSY, CDR2 SAAADI. As DNA, the CDR3 is TGCGCCAGCAGTGAGCGGGGGAACGGGGAGCTGTTTTTT. Translating gives CASSERGNGELFF.

This clonotype was counted a few times. The chain uses TRBV12-3 or TRBV12-4 and TRBJ2-3; 10 bases fit TRBD2. The J segment lost 3 bases and the V segment lost 6 bases, leaving 6 bases of the junction unmatched. The CDR3 loop spans 15 amino acids. CDR3 DNA sequence: TGTGCCAGCAGCCCACTAGCGGGGTCTACAGATACGCAGTATTTT. It translates to CASSPLAGSTDTQYF.

This clonotype was seen a handful of times. The chain is built from TRBV7-2 and TRBJ2-4, with D maybe TRBD2 (6 bases). The CDR3 runs to 16 residues. Germline CDR1 SGHTA, CDR2 FQGNSA. V was shortened by 1 base and J by 1 base, with 11 bases between the two germline ends. The CDR3 loop is CASSLDHAGAKNIQYF. The CDR3 DNA reads TGTGCCAGCAGCTTAGATCATGCGGGGGCCAAAAACATTCAGTACTTC.

This clonotype was picked up a small number of times. CDR3 in amino acids: CASSLVSGTNEQFF. DNA for the CDR3: TGTGCCAGCAGCTTAGTCTCGGGAACCAATGAGCAGTTCTTC. The rearrangement uses TRBV7-8 and TRBJ2-1, with a weak D call TRBD2 (5 bases). Germline V gene sequence: CDR1 SGHVS, CDR2 FQNEAQ. CDR3 length: 14 residues. V dropped 1 base and J dropped 6 bases, with 10 bases sitting between them.

V usage is TRBV19 and J usage is TRBJ1-1; TRBD1 is a possible D gene (5 bases). With 5 bases removed from V and 7 bases from J, the gap between germline ends came to 14 bases. The CDR3 has 13 amino acids. Germline CDR1 reads LNHDA; CDR2 reads SQIVND (reference sequence). The CDR3, as DNA: TGTGCCAGTAGTTCGGACATCTGGAGTGAAGCTTTCTTT. Translating gives CASSSDIWSEAFF.

This clonotype was observed many times. The V and J genes are TRBV5-1 and TRBJ2-1; TRBD2 matches at 11 bases. The V and J ends lost 0 bases and 6 bases, in that order; junction bases with no gene match: 2. Germline CDR1 and CDR2: SGHRS and YFSETQ. The CDR3 is 15 amino acids. This CDR3 is CASSLGTSGRNEQFF. CDR3 nucleotides: TGCGCCAGCAGCTTGGGGACTAGCGGGCGCAATGAGCAGTTCTTC.

This clonotype was counted many times. The V gene is TRBV5-1, the J gene TRBJ2-7, with D perhaps TRBD1 (5 bases). V lost 4 bases, J lost 1 base, and 12 bases lay in between. The CDR3 covers 14 residues. From germline, CDR1 is SGHRS and CDR2 YFSETQ. CDR3 loop: CASSPDIGSYEQYF. DNA of the CDR3: TGCGCCAGCAGCCCGGACATTGGATCCTACGAGCAGTACTTC.

This clonotype was counted many times. This chain uses TRBV4-1 with TRBJ1-6; the match to TRBD1 covers 9 bases. The junction had 0 bases not matched to a gene; V was cut back by 0 bases and J by 6 bases. CDR1 is MGHRA, CDR2 YSYEKL, per germline. This CDR3 contains 15 residues. The CDR3 DNA reads TGCGCCAGCAGCCAAGAGGGACAGGGTAATTCACCCCTCCACTTT. It yields the protein CASSQEGQGNSPLHF.

This chain links TRBV5-1 with TRBJ1-2, with D uncertain. Germline lookup yields CDR1 SGHRS and CDR2 YFSETQ. Trimming cost V 0 bases and J 8 bases, with 14 bases left between them. The CDR3 loop spans 14 amino acids. The CDR3 nucleotides are TGCGCCAGCAGCTTGGCCCCAGGTCTTAGGGGCTACACCTTC. It encodes CASSLAPGLRGYTF.

The chain joins TRBV7-2 to TRBJ2-1, with TRBD2 identical over 7 bases. Trimming took 4 bases from V and 10 from J; bases not matched to a gene: 7. CDR1 is SGHTA and CDR2 is FQGNSA in the germline V gene. The CDR3 spans 13 residues. CDR3 sequence reads: CASSWGLPEEQFF. The CDR3 DNA follows: TGTGCCAGCAGCTGGGGACTACCCGAGGAGCAGTTCTTC.

This clonotype was counted at least ten times. CDR3 amino acids: CASSQGNNRGTDTQYF. CDR3 nucleotides: TGCGCCAGCAGCCAAGGGAACAACAGGGGGACAGATACGCAGTATTTT. The genes are TRBV4-1 and TRBJ2-3, with 8 bases lining up with TRBD1. Germline V CDR1 and CDR2: MGHRA, YSYEKL. The CDR3 is 16 residues long. Germline trimming cut 1 base from V and 3 bases from J; bases unmatched to any gene: 6.

This clonotype was seen only a few times. This chain uses TRBV5-1 with TRBJ1-2; 7 bases agree with TRBD1. V gave up 4 bases and J gave up 6 bases; unmatched junction bases: 9. The CDR3 loop spans 14 amino acids. The germline V gene has CDR1 SGHRS and CDR2 YFSETQ. The CDR3 region is CASSIGQAFDGYTF. As DNA, the CDR3 is TGCGCCAGCAGCATCGGACAGGCGTTCGATGGCTACACCTTC.

This clonotype turned up a few times. The genes are TRBV4-3 and TRBJ2-5; no reliable D call. The CDR3 consists of 12 residues. From germline, CDR1 is LGHNA and CDR2 YSLEER. The V and J ends lost 3 bases and 4 bases respectively, with 6 bases between them. CDR3 amino acids: CASSHSGETQYF. The CDR3 nucleotides read TGCGCCAGCAGCCACTCAGGAGAGACCCAGTACTTC.

This clonotype was detected a few times. The chain employs TRBV6-6 and TRBJ2-2; the match to TRBD2 covers 7 bases. Trimming took 8 bases from V and 4 from J; bases not matched to a gene: 4. Germline assignment: CDR1 MNHNY and CDR2 SVGAGI (reference sequence). The CDR3 spans 13 residues. The CDR3 nucleotides read TGTGCCAGCGAAACGGGGGGCACCGGGGAGCTGTTTTTT. Translating gives CASETGGTGELFF.

This chain links TRBV6-1 with TRBJ2-2, with a possible D match to TRBD1 (6 bases). This CDR3 contains 16 residues. V was shortened by 5 bases and J by 2 bases, with 15 bases between the two germline ends. Germline V gene lookup returns CDR1 MNHNS and CDR2 SASEGT. DNA for the CDR3: TGTGCCAGCAGTCTCTACAGGGCTGGTAACACCGGGGAGCTGTTTTTT. It encodes CASSLYRAGNTGELFF.

Ten or more counts support this clonotype. This sequence joins TRBV5-1 and TRBJ1-1; no reliable D call. The germline V gene has CDR1 SGHRS and CDR2 YFSETQ. The CDR3 has 16 residues. The ends were cut back, 3 bases at V and 0 bases at J, with 15 bases in the middle. This chain's CDR3 is CASSSSFSRMNTEAFF. The CDR3 nucleotides read TGCGCCAGCAGCTCCTCGTTTAGCCGGATGAACACTGAAGCTTTCTTT. Combining the CDR3 with reference TRBV5-1 and TRBJ1-1 gives the whole variable domain KAGVTQTPRYLIKTRGQQVTLSCSPISGHRSVSWYQQTPGQGLQFLFEYFSETQRNKGNFPGRFSGRQFSNSRSEMNVSTLELGDSALYLCASSSSFSRMNTEAFFGQGTRLTVV.

This clonotype was seen many times. The chain carries TRBV6-5 and TRBJ1-3; 7 bases match TRBD1. CDR1 is MNHEY and CDR2 is SVGAGI in the germline V gene. The CDR3 has 15 residues. J lost 0 bases, V lost 5 bases, and 4 bases had no gene match. The CDR3 reads CASSPGQFSGNTIYF. The CDR3, as DNA: TGTGCCAGCAGTCCGGGACAGTTCTCTGGAAACACCATATATTTT.

This clonotype was seen a handful of times. The rearrangement joins TRBV11-3 to TRBJ2-2; D uncertain. V was clipped by 4 bases and J by 9 bases, with 12 bases between them. Germline CDR1 SGHNT, CDR2 YENEEA. The CDR3 runs to 13 residues. Here the CDR3 DNA reads TGTGCCAGCAGCTACGGACCGAACAGGGAGCTGTTTTTT. Residues: CASSYGPNRELFF.

This clonotype was seen a handful of times. The rearrangement uses TRBV6-5 and TRBJ1-1; 7 nucleotides align to TRBD1. This CDR3 comprises 14 residues. With V trimmed by 6 bases and J by 4 bases, 8 bases remained unmatched. The germline V gene encodes CDR1 MNHEY and CDR2 SVGAGI. The CDR3 region has the DNA TGTGCCAGCAGCGGTCCAGGGGGGAGCACTGAAGCTTTCTTT. Translating it yields CASSGPGGSTEAFF.

In its sample, this clonotype was seen a few times. The V and J genes are TRBV18 and TRBJ1-2; 7 positions match TRBD1. Germline CDR1 is KGHSH and CDR2 is LQKENI. CDR3 size: 14 residues. J was trimmed by 2 bases and V by 3 bases; bases with no gene match: 3. The CDR3 loop is CASSPGTENYGYTF. The CDR3 DNA follows: TGTGCCAGCTCACCGGGGACAGAGAACTATGGCTACACCTTC.